This T cell receptor beta chain was recorded in a study of Ad26.COV2.S vaccination and SARS-CoV-2 variants. Germline V lookup: CDR1 DFQATT, CDR2 SNEGSKA (reference sequence). V dropped 3 bases and J dropped 0; count of bases not matched to a gene: 21. CDR3 length: 20 amino acids. Produced via immunoSEQ multiplex PCR; TCRdb's table is partial and in-frame only. The repertoire consists of about 330,000 clones, with 85% to 90% occurring once and the leading ten covering 4.5% to 5.5%. The treatment was: 15 to 20 received Ad26.COV2.S at low or high dose, single or two shots; about 5 received placebo; per-sample allocation not given. Day 63 after the first vaccine or placebo injection was the time point for sampling. At a Boston site, the person donating was an adult of 18-55 years. Findings of the study overall: Post-vaccination spike-specific CD8+ and CD4+ T cell responses reportedly had substantial breadth. For non-spike TCRs, breadth in vaccine recipients resembled that in placebo recipients.

For this clone: Its target is unknown.

The chain combines TRBV20-1 with TRBJ2-3, with 7 bases that match TRBD2. The source of this sequence is a person between 18 and 65 years old who received the Ad26.COV2.S COVID-19 vaccine or a placebo. Sequenced here: peripheral blood, sampled in a trial of Ad26.COV2.S vaccine versus placebo. CDR3 DNA sequence: TGCAGTGCTAGTGGGCTGAGCGAAATCCCGGGACTACAAAGCACAGATACGCAGTATTTT. Its translation: CSASGLSEIPGLQSTDTQYF.